The 20 T cell receptor beta chains below all came from one sample that was sequenced in a study of blood T cell repertoires in COVID-19. This table comes from immunoSEQ multiplex PCR, and its TCRdb copy is limited to in-frame clones, with some not included. The sample holds under 150,000 clones, about four fifths seen once. The material sequenced was PBMCs or T cells enriched from blood (not recorded which). The receptor source for this set is a man aged 35 to 55 with acute COVID-19.

The chain links TRBV5-1 to TRBJ2-7, with 9 nucleotides matching TRBD1. The CDR3 runs 13 residues. Germline V gene data show CDR1 as SGHRS and CDR2 as YFSETQ. J was trimmed by 12 bases and V by 4 bases; bases with no gene match: 11. The CDR3 here is CASSRGQGVVGYF. The CDR3 DNA reads TGCGCCAGCAGCCGGGGACAGGGCGTTGTAGGGTACTTC.

The V call is TRBV28, the J call TRBJ1-2; D gene unclear. Germline CDR1 MDHEN, CDR2 SYDVKM. Trimming pared 6 bases from V and 0 bases from J, leaving 11 bases between. This CDR3 region has 14 residues. In DNA form, the CDR3 reads TGTGCCAGCAGGCCGGCCCTAGCTAACTATGGCTACACCTTC. Amino acid sequence: CASRPALANYGYTF.

The genes are TRBV4-3 and TRBJ2-1; TRBD2 aligns across 13 bases. Unmatched junction bases numbered 10, after V lost 0 bases and J lost 5 bases. CDR1 and CDR2 (germline): LGHNA, YSLEER. The CDR3 extends over 19 amino acids. Here the CDR3 reads CASSQDRDPGLAGHNEQFF. The CDR3 nucleotides are TGCGCCAGCAGCCAAGACAGGGACCCGGGACTAGCGGGACACAATGAGCAGTTCTTC.

This chain links TRBV29-1 with TRBJ2-4, with D possibly matching TRBD1 (6 bases). Germline CDR1 and CDR2: SQVTM and ANQGSEA. The CDR3 has 12 residues. The V and J ends lost 7 bases and 1 base respectively, with 8 bases between them. The CDR3 nucleotides read TGCAGCGCCAGGGGTGCCAAAAACATTCAGTACTTC. It encodes CSARGAKNIQYF.

The chain is built from TRBV12-3 or TRBV12-4 and TRBJ1-2; D is uncertain. Trimming shortened V by 3 bases and J by 8 bases, and 13 bases separated the two germline ends. CDR3 size: 13 residues. In DNA, the CDR3 is TGTGCCAGCAGTTTCAGGTCGTTACGGGGCTACACCTTC. As protein: CASSFRSLRGYTF.

The chain employs TRBV7-2 and TRBJ2-2; D may be TRBD1 (6 bases). Germline CDR1 is SGHTA and CDR2 is FQGNSA. The CDR3 has 16 residues. The ends were cut back, 4 bases at V and 1 base at J, with 13 bases in the middle. DNA of the CDR3: TGTGCCAGCAGCTCAAAGGGGGTCGGGAACACCGGGGAGCTGTTTTTT. It yields the protein CASSSKGVGNTGELFF.

The chain employs TRBV19 and TRBJ1-1; D unresolved. The germline gives CDR1 LNHDA, CDR2 SQIVND (reference sequence). V lost 1 base and J lost 8, with 23 bases in between. The CDR3 consists of 17 residues. In DNA, the CDR3 is TGTGCCAGTAGTATAGTCCTAGAAGCGACGGTCAGAGGAGAAGCTTTCTTT. This sequence encodes CASSIVLEATVRGEAFF.

V and J are TRBV2 and TRBJ2-7, with 9 nucleotides matching TRBD1. This CDR3 spans 14 amino acids. CDR1 and CDR2 (germline): SNHLY, FYNNEI. V gave up 5 bases and J gave up 2 bases; unmatched junction bases: 4. CDR3 DNA: TGTGCCAGCAGTCCGGGACAGGGAACCTACGAGCAGTACTTC. It yields the protein CASSPGQGTYEQYF.

The genes are TRBV6-5 and TRBJ2-7, with TRBD2 identical over 12 bases. Losses at the gene ends were 1 base for V and 3 bases for J; bases not matched to a gene: 4. This CDR3 comprises 16 residues. Germline V gene data show CDR1 as MNHEY and CDR2 as SVGAGI. CDR3 DNA sequence: TGTGCCAGCAGTTACTTGACTAGCGGGAGACACTACGAGCAGTACTTC. As protein: CASSYLTSGRHYEQYF.

The rearrangement joins TRBV18 to TRBJ1-2; no definite D call. In germline, CDR1 is KGHSH, CDR2 LQKENI. V dropped 0 bases and J dropped 3 bases, with 11 bases sitting between them. This CDR3 is built from 15 residues. The CDR3 here is CASSPPSRTDYGYTF. As DNA, the CDR3 is TGTGCCAGCTCACCACCGTCCAGGACTGACTATGGCTACACCTTC.

Of note for this clone: The sample carries other DNA sequences with the same CDR3. This chain links TRBV5-1 with TRBJ1-1, with 8 bases matching TRBD1. The CDR3 spans 13 residues. The germline CDR1 and CDR2 sequences are SGHRS and YFSETQ. The trim removed 4 bases at V and 5 bases at J, leaving 4 bases unmatched. The CDR3 region has the DNA TGCGCCAGCAGCCTCGACAGGGGAACTGAAGCTTTCTTT. Its protein product is CASSLDRGTEAFF.

The chain links TRBV7-2 to TRBJ2-3; TRBD1 matches at 10 bases. J was trimmed by 3 bases and V by 5 bases; bases with no gene match: 5. The CDR3 extends over 15 amino acids. The germline V gene encodes CDR1 SGHTA and CDR2 FQGNSA. For the CDR3, the DNA is TGTGCCAGCAGCCCCTGGGACAGGGGTACAGATACGCAGTATTTT. Its translation: CASSPWDRGTDTQYF. The full variable domain, its missing parts supplied by reference TRBV7-2 and TRBJ2-3, is GAGVSQSPSNKVTEKGKDVELRCDPISGHTALYWYRQSLGQGLEFLIYFQGNSAPDKSGLPSDRFSAERTGGSVSTLTIQRTQQEDSAVYLCASSPWDRGTDTQYFGPGTRLTVL.

V usage is TRBV5-6 and J usage is TRBJ2-7; 8 bases are a match to TRBD1. The J segment lost 5 bases and the V segment lost 3 bases, leaving 4 bases of the junction unmatched. The CDR3 totals 13 residues. The germline V gene has CDR1 SGHDT and CDR2 YYEEEE. The CDR3 region is CASSSRTGNEQYF. CDR3 nucleotides: TGTGCCAGCAGCTCCCGGACAGGGAACGAGCAGTACTTC.

This rearrangement joins TRBV18 to TRBJ2-1, with 9 bases fitting TRBD1. CDR3 length: 16 residues. Unmatched junction bases numbered 6, after V lost 4 bases and J lost 2 bases. Germline lookup yields CDR1 KGHSH and CDR2 LQKENI. The CDR3 region has the DNA TGTGCCAGCTCACACCGGACAGGGGACACCTACAATGAGCAGTTCTTC. This sequence encodes CASSHRTGDTYNEQFF.

This chain joins TRBV28 and TRBJ2-7, with D possibly TRBD1 on 5 matching bases. V lost 3 bases to trimming and J lost 3 bases, with 12 bases between them. The CDR3 loop spans 14 amino acids. Germline-derived CDR1 and CDR2 are MDHEN and SYDVKM. CDR3 bases: TGTGCCAGCAGTTTCAAAGGGGCTCACTACGAGCAGTACTTC. Protein: CASSFKGAHYEQYF.

V and J are TRBV24-1 and TRBJ2-1; D perhaps matches TRBD1 (5 bases). This CDR3 contains 17 residues. Looked up from germline, CDR1 is KGHDR and CDR2 is SFDVKD. Trimming removed 1 base from V and 4 bases from J, with 16 bases in between. The CDR3 DNA sequence: TGTGCCACCAGTGATTTCCAGCGACAGATGGGGTACAATGAGCAGTTCTTC. This translates into CATSDFQRQMGYNEQFF.

This clone was recorded once. V usage is TRBV15 and J usage is TRBJ1-4; no clear D. CDR1 and CDR2 from the germline V gene are LNHNV and YYDKDF (reference sequence). V lost 3 bases to trimming and J lost 8 bases, with 13 bases between them. CDR3 length: 14 amino acids. As DNA, the CDR3 is TGTGCCACCAGCAGGCCTACTGGCAGGGAAAAACTGTTTTTT. Translation gives CATSRPTGREKLFF.

The chain joins TRBV5-6 to TRBJ2-7; a weak D match, TRBD2 (5 bases). From germline, CDR1 is SGHDT and CDR2 YYEEEE. Trimming removed 4 bases from V and 4 bases from J, with 18 bases in between. The CDR3 totals 15 residues. The CDR3 loop reads CASSLAYGRGYEQYF. In nucleotides, the CDR3 is TGTGCCAGCAGCCTAGCTTACGGACGGGGATACGAGCAGTACTTC.

V gene TRBV6-1 combines with J gene TRBJ1-2, with 7 bases aligning to TRBD1. Germline V CDR1 and CDR2: MNHNS, SASEGT. The CDR3 length is 16 residues. The V segment lost 2 bases and the J segment 2 bases; nucleotides outside the gene matches: 8. The CDR3: CASSELGTAKNYGYTF. CDR3 in DNA: TGTGCCAGCAGTGAATTAGGGACAGCTAAGAACTATGGCTACACCTTC.

The chain uses TRBV7-8 and TRBJ2-1, with 9 nucleotides matching TRBD2. Germline V gives CDR1 SGHVS, CDR2 FQNEAQ. The CDR3 loop spans 15 amino acids. The trim removed 2 bases at V and 8 bases at J, leaving 7 bases unmatched. The CDR3 DNA reads TGTGCCAGCAGCTTAAGGACTAGCGTTTTGGATGAGCAGTTCTTC. This gives the protein CASSLRTSVLDEQFF.